This TCR beta chain was sequenced in a study of CD8 T cells in Susac syndrome. Overall study: Sequenced Susac syndrome patients included about six with active disease and under ten who were in remission. At the time their blood was drawn, patients with Susac syndrome were either therapy-naive, on corticosteroids (with some of them also receiving intravenous immunoglobulin), or on intravenous immunoglobulin alone.

This clonotype was counted a single time. In contrast to the negatively isolated CD8+ and CD4+ T cells, TEMRA cells were FACS-enriched. Germline V gene lookup returns CDR1 MGHRA and CDR2 YSYEKL. The V and J ends lost 1 base and 0 bases respectively, with 7 bases between them. The CDR3 is 15 amino acids. When the RNA was reverse transcribed, random hexamers were used with an input of about 0.45 to 1 ug. TCRdb re-called the immunoSEQ multiplex PCR reads through MiXCR, storing one row per CDR3 protein. The repertoire holds around 79,000 distinct CDR3 sequences, around 94% seen once, with roughly 0.5% in the top ten.

The chain couples TRBV4-1 to TRBJ1-3; the D is unclear. The source is a human donor with Susac syndrome. The sequenced material came from CD8+ T cells from PBMCs. This CDR3 is CASSQVLSSGNTIYF. The CDR3, as DNA: TGCGCCAGCAGCCAAGTCCTTAGCTCTGGAAACACCATATATTTT.